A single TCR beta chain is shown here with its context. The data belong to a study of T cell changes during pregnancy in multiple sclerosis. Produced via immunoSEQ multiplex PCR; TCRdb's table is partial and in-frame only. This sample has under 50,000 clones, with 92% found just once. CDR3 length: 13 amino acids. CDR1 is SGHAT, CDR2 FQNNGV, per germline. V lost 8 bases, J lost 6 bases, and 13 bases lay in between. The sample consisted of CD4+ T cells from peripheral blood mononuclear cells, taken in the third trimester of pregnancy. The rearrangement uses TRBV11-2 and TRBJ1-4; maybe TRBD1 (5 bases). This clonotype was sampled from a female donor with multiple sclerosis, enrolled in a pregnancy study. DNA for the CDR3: TGTGCCAGCGCGGAGGGAGGGGATGAAAAACTGTTTTTT. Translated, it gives CASAEGGDEKLFF. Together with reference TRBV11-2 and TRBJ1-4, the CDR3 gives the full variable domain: EAGVAQSPRYKIIEKRQSVAFWCNPISGHATLYWYQQILGQGPKLLIQFQNNGVVDDSQLPKDRFSAERLKGVDSTLKIQPAKLEDSAVYLCASAEGGDEKLFFGSGTQLSVL.